The 9 T cell receptor beta chains in this list originate from one sample, sequenced in a study of cytomegalovirus exposure and HLA in healthy donors. PCR used 60 Vbeta primers and 13 Jbeta primers. The table came from immunoSEQ multiplex PCR; TCRdb's copy has only in-frame clones and leaves some out. The data hold about 37,000 clones, with roughly 74% observed a single time. The sample consisted of PBMCs. The origin of the receptors is a man aged 25 to 40 in good health and CMV-seronegative.

Here the CDR3 DNA reads TGTGCCAGCTCACCGTCGGGACAGGGAGGTGATACGCAGTATTTT. Amino acids: CASSPSGQGGDTQYF. The V call is TRBV18, the J call TRBJ2-3, with 9 bases identical to TRBD1. The CDR3 length is 15 residues. Germline V lookup: CDR1 KGHSH, CDR2 LQKENI. V dropped 3 bases and J dropped 6; count of bases not matched to a gene: 7. The full variable domain, in which reference TRBV18 and TRBJ2-3 provide the parts outside the CDR3, is NAGVMQNPRHLVRRRGQEARLRCSPMKGHSHVYWYRQLPEEGLKFMVYLQKENIIDESGMPKERFSAEFPKEGPSILRIQQVVRGDSAAYFCASSPSGQGGDTQYFGPGTRLTVL.

The chain couples TRBV13 to TRBJ2-5; 9 nucleotides align to TRBD1. Losses at the gene ends were 5 bases for V and 5 bases for J; bases not matched to a gene: 9. In germline, CDR1 is PRHDT, CDR2 FYEKMQ (reference sequence). CDR3 length: 15 amino acids. The CDR3 DNA sequence: TGTGCCAGCAGCCAAATTACAGGGGGCGGGGAGACCCAGTACTTC. Translation gives CASSQITGGGETQYF.

V and J are TRBV5-1 and TRBJ2-3; TRBD1 aligns across 8 bases. There are 14 residues in the CDR3. Trimming took 3 bases from V and 8 from J; bases not matched to a gene: 8. Germline V gene sequence: CDR1 SGHRS, CDR2 YFSETQ. The CDR3 nucleotides read TGCGCCAGCAGCTCCCGACAGGGGATAGGTACGCAGTATTTT. Its translation: CASSSRQGIGTQYF.

The chain carries TRBV10-3 and TRBJ2-7; 8 bases are a match to TRBD2. V trimming: 7 bases; J trimming: 0 bases; junction bases outside the gene matches: 8. CDR3 length: 15 amino acids. The V gene's germline CDR1 is ENHRY and CDR2 SYGVKD. Here the CDR3 reads CAINSAGGHSYEQYF. The DNA for the CDR3 is TGTGCCATCAATTCCGCGGGGGGCCACTCCTACGAGCAGTACTTC.

The chain couples TRBV5-1 to TRBJ2-3, with TRBD2 matching 13 bases. There are 16 residues in the CDR3. V lost 4 bases and J lost 2; bases outside the gene matches: 4. Germline assignment: CDR1 SGHRS and CDR2 YFSETQ. DNA of the CDR3: TGCGCCAGCAGCGCACTAGCGGGGGGGACCACAGATACGCAGTATTTT. Protein product: CASSALAGGTTDTQYF.

The chain employs TRBV9 and TRBJ1-2; perhaps TRBD1 as D (6 bases). This CDR3 has 13 residues. Trimming removed 3 bases at V and 7 bases at J, with 13 bases between. The V gene's germline CDR1 is SGDLS and CDR2 YYNGEE. The CDR3: CASSAAQGFGYTF. DNA of the CDR3: TGTGCCAGCAGCGCAGCACAGGGTTTTGGCTACACCTTC.

The rearrangement joins TRBV10-2 to TRBJ2-7, with D tentatively TRBD2 (7 bases). The CDR3 runs to 15 residues. Germline V gene lookup returns CDR1 WSHSY and CDR2 SAAADI. The V end lost 0 bases, the J end lost 4 bases, and 13 bases lay between the germline ends. The CDR3 is CASSESGGRGYEQYF. In DNA, the CDR3 is TGCGCCAGCAGTGAGTCAGGTGGGAGGGGGTACGAGCAGTACTTC.

This chain joins TRBV7-3 and TRBJ2-1; 9 bases agree with TRBD1. CDR3 length equals 15 residues. The germline V gene has CDR1 SGHTA and CDR2 FQGTGA. Germline trimming cut 5 bases from V and 7 bases from J; bases unmatched to any gene: 9. The CDR3 bases are TGTGCCAGCAGCAGTACCGGGACAGGGAAAAATGAGCAGTTCTTC. Translation gives CASSSTGTGKNEQFF.

This rearrangement joins TRBV6-4 to TRBJ2-3; D is perhaps TRBD1 (5 bases). Germline V gene sequence: CDR1 MRHNA, CDR2 SNTAGT. Between the trimmed V and J ends, which lost 3 bases and 0 bases, there was a span of 13 bases. CDR3 length equals 16 residues. CDR3 region: CASSEGQTLSTDTQYF. In DNA, the CDR3 is TGTGCCAGCAGTGAGGGGCAGACTCTTAGCACAGATACGCAGTATTTT.